The clone carrying this TCR beta chain appeared a single time. These data originate in a study of cytomegalovirus exposure and HLA in healthy donors. The CDR3 totals 14 residues. Losses at the gene ends were 4 bases for V and 6 bases for J; bases not matched to a gene: 5. Germline-derived CDR1 and CDR2 are MGHRA and YSYEKL. The data were produced by immunoSEQ multiplex PCR, yet TCRdb's version contains in-frame clones alone and is incomplete. This table has 250,000 or so clones, roughly 87% appearing once. The specimen sequenced was PBMCs. This chain joins TRBV4-1 and TRBJ1-4, with 7 bases fitting TRBD1. The receptor comes from a man between 18 and 29 years old in good health and CMV-seropositive. This CDR3 reads CASSPDRVDEKLFF. CDR3 nucleotides: TGCGCCAGCAGCCCAGACAGGGTGGATGAAAAACTGTTTTTT.